Listed below are T cell receptor beta chains from one sample, sequenced in a study of T cells in Graves' hyperthyroidism and ophthalmopathy. TCRdb called the multiplex PCR reads again in MiXCR, with one record for every CDR3 protein. The data contain 450,000 to 650,000 distinct CDR3 sequences, 17% of them singletons. Sequenced sample: blood. All receptors come from a woman aged 18-29 years with Graves' ophthalmopathy. Both conserved end residues are part of each CDR3. D genes are given only for firm matches. Some rows have no size entry. The others give once, few or many, or a class for an expanded clone.

TRBV28,-,TRBJ2-7,TRBD1,CASSQMTGGYEQYF,TGTGCCAGCAGCCAAATGACAGGGGGCTACGAGCAGTACTTC
TRBV27,many,TRBJ1-2,-,CASSLSADSYGYTF,TGTGCCAGCAGTTTATCAGCAGACTCCTATGGCTACACCTTC
TRBV20-1,many,TRBJ1-1,-,CSPRRGGSSSTEAFF,TGCAGTCCCAGACGGGGAGGGTCGTCGAGCACTGAAGCTTTCTTT
TRBV6-4,-,TRBJ1-5,-,CASSRTLNQPQHF,TGTGCCAGCAGTAGGACCCTCAATCAGCCCCAGCATTTT
TRBV7-8,few,TRBJ1-6,-,CASSFGDNDSPLHF,TGTGCCAGCAGCTTTGGGGATAATGATTCACCCCTCCACTTT
TRBV7-2,few,TRBJ1-6,-,CASSPVAGGGSPLHF,TGTGCCAGCAGCCCCGTGGCGGGGGGCGGCTCACCCCTCCACTTT
TRBV27,-,TRBJ1-6,-,CASRGGAVMYNSPLHF,TGTGCCAGCAGGGGGGGGGCCGTCATGTATAATTCACCCCTCCACTTT
TRBV3-1,many,TRBJ2-1,TRBD1,CASSQTGGSGVYNEQFF,TGTGCCAGCAGCCAGACAGGGGGAAGCGGGGTTTACAATGAGCAGTTCTTC
TRBV12-3/TRBV12-4,many,TRBJ1-2,TRBD1,CASSSDRVSYGYTF,TGTGCCAGCAGTTCGGACAGGGTGTCCTATGGCTACACCTTC
TRBV12-3/TRBV12-4,many,TRBJ2-1,-,CASSLAHLNEQFF,TGTGCCAGCAGTTTAGCGCATCTCAATGAGCAGTTCTTC
TRBV20-1,many,TRBJ2-7,TRBD1,CSARDWTGRGSYEQYF,TGCAGTGCTAGAGATTGGACAGGACGGGGCTCCTACGAGCAGTACTTC
TRBV11-3,once,TRBJ2-1,TRBD2,CASKRGREEVNEQFF,TGTGCCAGCAAGAGAGGGCGGGAGGAAGTCAATGAGCAGTTCTTC
TRBV3-1,few,TRBJ2-3,-,CASSLQGTFAYF,TGTGCCAGCAGCCTCCAGGGGACCTTTGCGTATTTT
TRBV27,-,TRBJ2-4,TRBD2,CASSFLTSGRVGEAKNIQYF,TGTGCCAGCAGTTTCTTGACTAGCGGGAGGGTAGGGGAGGCCAAAAACATTCAGTACTTC
TRBV2,many,TRBJ2-1,TRBD2,CASSGLARYNEQFF,TGTGCCAGCAGTGGACTAGCCCGATACAATGAGCAGTTCTTC
TRBV9,-,TRBJ1-5,TRBD1,CASSAGGADQPQHF,TGTGCCAGCAGCGCAGGGGGCGCGGATCAGCCCCAGCATTTT
TRBV10-2,many,TRBJ2-7,TRBD1,CASSAGWTGGHEQYF,TGCGCCAGCAGTGCGGGTTGGACAGGGGGGCACGAGCAGTACTTC
TRBV29-1,-,TRBJ1-4,-,CSLLGGEKLFF,TGCAGCCTTCTTGGTGGTGAAAAACTGTTTTTT
TRBV4-1,-,TRBJ2-7,-,CASSQDRISYEQYF,TGCGCCAGCAGCCAAGATCGCATATCCTACGAGCAGTACTTC
TRBV7-9,few,TRBJ1-1,-,CASSYPQGTNTEAFF,TGTGCCAGCAGCTACCCACAGGGAACGAACACTGAAGCTTTCTTT
TRBV20-1,many,TRBJ2-7,TRBD2,CSARTSGTYEQYF,TGCAGTGCGAGGACTAGCGGCACCTACGAGCAGTACTTC
TRBV6-6,-,TRBJ1-1,-,CASSYETTNTEAFF,TGTGCCAGCAGTTACGAGACAACGAACACTGAAGCTTTCTTT
TRBV4-3,-,TRBJ1-1,-,CASSQSRTGLGTEAFF,TGCGCCAGCAGCCAAAGTAGAACAGGGCTGGGCACTGAAGCTTTCTTT
TRBV5-1,few,TRBJ1-1,-,CASSLDPIRPYTEAFF,TGCGCCAGCAGCTTGGATCCTATTCGGCCTTACACTGAAGCTTTCTTT
TRBV9,many,TRBJ2-1,-,CASSVDRSSYNEQFF,TGTGCCAGCAGTGTAGACAGGAGCTCCTACAATGAGCAGTTCTTC
TRBV4-1,-,TRBJ2-1,-,CASSRGLAESYNEQFF,TGCGCCAGCAGCCGAGGCCTTGCGGAATCCTACAATGAGCAGTTCTTC
TRBV29-1,few,TRBJ1-4,-,CSAWGASFEKLFF,TGCAGCGCGTGGGGGGCAAGCTTTGAAAAACTGTTTTTT
TRBV28,many,TRBJ1-5,-,CASSLDRSDQPQHF,TGTGCCAGCAGTTTGGATAGGAGTGACCAGCCCCAGCATTTT
TRBV20-1,many,TRBJ2-1,-,CSASPDSSYNEQFF,TGCAGTGCTAGTCCTGATAGTTCCTACAATGAGCAGTTCTTC
TRBV29-1,-,TRBJ1-1,-,CSVTGTVNTEAFF,TGCAGCGTAACCGGGACGGTGAACACTGAAGCTTTCTTT
TRBV24-1,-,TRBJ2-2,-,CATSATNTGELFF,TGTGCCACCAGTGCTACTAACACCGGGGAGCTGTTTTTT
TRBV29-1,many,TRBJ2-1,TRBD2,CSVEDLAGGPNEQFF,TGCAGCGTTGAAGATCTAGCGGGAGGGCCGAATGAGCAGTTCTTC
TRBV20-1,many,TRBJ2-1,-,CSAKSGSGGGSYNEQFF,TGCAGTGCTAAAAGCGGGTCCGGGGGTGGTTCCTACAATGAGCAGTTCTTC
TRBV28,many,TRBJ2-7,-,CASSSLQRSTYEQYF,TGTGCCAGCAGTTCTCTCCAGCGGAGTACCTACGAGCAGTACTTC
TRBV5-6,few,TRBJ2-1,-,CASSPAPGTPEQFF,TGTGCCAGCAGCCCTGCCCCGGGGACCCCTGAGCAGTTCTTC
TRBV5-5,many,TRBJ1-1,-,CASSLSRMNTEAFF,TGTGCCAGCAGCCTCAGTCGCATGAACACTGAAGCTTTCTTT
TRBV11-2,many,TRBJ2-1,-,CASSPLKGSSYNEQFF,TGTGCCAGCAGCCCTCTTAAGGGATCCTCCTACAATGAGCAGTTCTTC
TRBV6-1,few,TRBJ1-1,-,CASSPTHKGLETEAFF,TGTGCCAGCAGTCCCACTCACAAGGGGCTGGAGACTGAAGCTTTCTTT
TRBV12-3/TRBV12-4,many,TRBJ1-1,-,CASSPLSGTEAFF,TGTGCCAGCAGTCCCCTGTCTGGGACTGAAGCTTTCTTT
TRBV20-1,-,TRBJ1-2,TRBD1,CSARQTGDYGYTF,TGCAGTGCTAGACAGACAGGGGACTATGGCTACACCTTC
TRBV6-1,-,TRBJ1-5,-,CASSEAQDNQPQHF,TGTGCCAGCAGTGAAGCGCAGGATAATCAGCCCCAGCATTTT
TRBV10-3,many,TRBJ1-1,TRBD1,CATGWVEGQGAETNTEAFF,TGTGCCACCGGTTGGGTGGAGGGACAGGGGGCCGAGACGAACACTGAAGCTTTCTTT
TRBV6-2/TRBV6-3,many,TRBJ1-2,-,CASSYSRIPRHGYTF,TGTGCCAGCAGTTACTCGAGAATCCCCAGGCATGGCTACACCTTC
TRBV28,many,TRBJ2-5,-,CASSGRGRDAETQYF,TGTGCCAGCAGTGGGCGGGGGCGGGACGCTGAGACCCAGTACTTC
TRBV11-2,many,TRBJ2-1,-,CASSFSGGPYNEQFF,TGCGCCAGCAGCTTTTCAGGGGGGCCCTACAATGAGCAGTTCTTC
TRBV10-3,-,TRBJ1-5,TRBD1,CATRQDQGGQPQHF,TGTGCCACCCGACAGGATCAGGGGGGTCAGCCCCAGCATTTT
TRBV5-1,many,TRBJ1-4,-,CASSERGATNEKLFF,TGCGCCAGCAGCGAACGGGGAGCAACTAATGAAAAACTGTTTTTT
TRBV20-1,many,TRBJ2-3,-,CSAPPPGGDTQYF,TGCAGTGCTCCCCCCCCGGGTGGAGATACGCAGTATTTT
TRBV28,many,TRBJ1-5,-,CASSLLGAQDQPQHF,TGTGCCAGCAGTTTACTAGGGGCGCAGGATCAGCCCCAGCATTTT
TRBV2,-,TRBJ2-1,-,CASSEARHGNHEQFF,TGTGCCAGCAGTGAAGCTCGGCATGGCAATCATGAGCAGTTCTTC
TRBV3-1,many,TRBJ1-5,-,CASSQGTDYYSNQPQHF,TGTGCCAGCAGCCAAGGGACAGACTACTATAGCAATCAGCCCCAGCATTTT
TRBV28,many,TRBJ2-2,-,CASSLIGIFGENTGELFF,TGTGCCAGCAGTTTAATTGGCATTTTCGGGGAGAACACCGGGGAGCTGTTTTTT
TRBV6-2/TRBV6-3,-,TRBJ2-1,TRBD1,CASRAGTGNYNEQFF,TGTGCCAGCAGAGCCGGGACAGGGAACTACAATGAGCAGTTCTTC
TRBV29-1,few,TRBJ2-5,-,CSVPPIQEQETQYF,TGCAGCGTTCCCCCGATCCAGGAACAAGAGACCCAGTACTTC
TRBV27,many,TRBJ2-1,-,CASSLSPGAQHNEQFF,TGTGCCAGCAGTTTATCCCCGGGGGCGCAACACAATGAGCAGTTCTTC